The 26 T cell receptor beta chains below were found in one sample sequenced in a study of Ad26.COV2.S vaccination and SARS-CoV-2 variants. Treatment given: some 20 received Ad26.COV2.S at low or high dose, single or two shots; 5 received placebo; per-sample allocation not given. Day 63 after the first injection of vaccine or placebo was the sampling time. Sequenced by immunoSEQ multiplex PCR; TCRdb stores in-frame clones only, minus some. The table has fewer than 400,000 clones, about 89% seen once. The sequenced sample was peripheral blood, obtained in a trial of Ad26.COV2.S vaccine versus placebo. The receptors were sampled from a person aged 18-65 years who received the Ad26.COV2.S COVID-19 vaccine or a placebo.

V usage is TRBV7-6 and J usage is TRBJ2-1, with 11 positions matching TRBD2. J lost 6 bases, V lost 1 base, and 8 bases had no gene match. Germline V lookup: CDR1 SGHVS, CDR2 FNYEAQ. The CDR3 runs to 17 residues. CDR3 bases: TGTGCCAGCAGCTTAGGACTAGCGGGAAGCATACTCAATGAGCAGTTCTTC. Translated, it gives CASSLGLAGSILNEQFF.

CDR3 region: CASRGYDRGTGELFF. In nucleotides, the CDR3 is TGTGCCAGCCGGGGGTACGATCGTGGCACCGGGGAGCTGTTTTTT. The chain uses TRBV2 and TRBJ2-2, with a weak D call TRBD2 (6 bases). The CDR3 contains 15 residues. Trimming took 8 bases from V and 4 from J, leaving 17 bases between them. Germline V gene sequence: CDR1 SNHLY, CDR2 FYNNEI.

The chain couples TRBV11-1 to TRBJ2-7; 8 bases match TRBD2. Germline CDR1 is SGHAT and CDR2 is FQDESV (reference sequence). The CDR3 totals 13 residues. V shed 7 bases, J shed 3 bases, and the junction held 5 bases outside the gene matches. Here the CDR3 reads CASTPSGGYEQYF. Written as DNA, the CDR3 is TGTGCCAGCACCCCCAGCGGGGGCTACGAGCAGTACTTC.

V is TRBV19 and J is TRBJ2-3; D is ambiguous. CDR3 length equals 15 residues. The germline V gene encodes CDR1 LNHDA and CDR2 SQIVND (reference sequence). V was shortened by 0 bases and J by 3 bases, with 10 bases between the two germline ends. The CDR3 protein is CASSIDLLRTDTQYF. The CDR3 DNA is TGTGCCAGTAGTATAGATCTACTAAGGACAGATACGCAGTATTTT.

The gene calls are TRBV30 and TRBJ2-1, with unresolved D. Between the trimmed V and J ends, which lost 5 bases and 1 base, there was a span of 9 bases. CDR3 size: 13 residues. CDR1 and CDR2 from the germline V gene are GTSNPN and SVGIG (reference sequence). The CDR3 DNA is TGTGCCTGGGACGTCGGATCCTACAATGAGCAGTTCTTC. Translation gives CAWDVGSYNEQFF.

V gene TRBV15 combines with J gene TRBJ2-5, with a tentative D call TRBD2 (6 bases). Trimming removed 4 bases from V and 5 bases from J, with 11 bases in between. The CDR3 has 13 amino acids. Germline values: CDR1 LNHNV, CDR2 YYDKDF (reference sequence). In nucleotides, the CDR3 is TGTGCCACCAGCACTGGGGGGAGGGAGACCCAGTACTTC. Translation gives CATSTGGRETQYF.

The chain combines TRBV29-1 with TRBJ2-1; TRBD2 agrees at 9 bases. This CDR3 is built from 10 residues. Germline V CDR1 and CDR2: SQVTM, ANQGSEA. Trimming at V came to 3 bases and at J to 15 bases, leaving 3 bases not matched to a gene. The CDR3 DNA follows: TGCAGCGTTGATGCGGGAGGGAGGTTCTTC. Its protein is CSVDAGGRFF.

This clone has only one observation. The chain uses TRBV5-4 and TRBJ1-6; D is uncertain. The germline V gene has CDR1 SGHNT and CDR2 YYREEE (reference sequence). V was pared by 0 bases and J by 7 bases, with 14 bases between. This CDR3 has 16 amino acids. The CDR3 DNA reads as TGTGCCAGCAGCTTGGAGATGGACGCGCGAAATTCACCCCTCCACTTT. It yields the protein CASSLEMDARNSPLHF.

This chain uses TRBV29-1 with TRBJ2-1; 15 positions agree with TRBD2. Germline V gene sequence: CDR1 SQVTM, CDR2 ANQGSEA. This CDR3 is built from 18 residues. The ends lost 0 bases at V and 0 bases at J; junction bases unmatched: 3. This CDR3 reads CSVEEGLAGGSSYNEQFF. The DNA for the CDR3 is TGCAGCGTTGAAGAAGGACTAGCGGGAGGGAGCTCCTACAATGAGCAGTTCTTC.

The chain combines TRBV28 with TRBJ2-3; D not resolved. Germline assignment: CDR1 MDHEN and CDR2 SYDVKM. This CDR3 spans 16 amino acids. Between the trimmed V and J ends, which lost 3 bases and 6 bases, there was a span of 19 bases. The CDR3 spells CASSLSPLIDRDTQYF. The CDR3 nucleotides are TGTGCCAGCAGTTTGTCTCCCTTAATAGACCGTGATACGCAGTATTTT.

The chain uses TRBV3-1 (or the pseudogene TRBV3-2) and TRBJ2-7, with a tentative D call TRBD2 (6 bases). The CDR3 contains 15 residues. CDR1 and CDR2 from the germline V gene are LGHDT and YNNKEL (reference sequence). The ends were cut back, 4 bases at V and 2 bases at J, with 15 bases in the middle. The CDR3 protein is CASSPQPGAAYEQYF. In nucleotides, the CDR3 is TGTGCCAGCAGCCCCCAGCCGGGAGCCGCCTACGAGCAGTACTTC.

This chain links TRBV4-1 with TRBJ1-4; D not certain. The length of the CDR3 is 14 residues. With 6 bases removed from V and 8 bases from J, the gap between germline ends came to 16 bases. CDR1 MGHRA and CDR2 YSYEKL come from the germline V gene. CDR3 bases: TGCGCCAGCAGAAAAGATTTCGGTTGGGAAAAACTGTTTTTT. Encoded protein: CASRKDFGWEKLFF.

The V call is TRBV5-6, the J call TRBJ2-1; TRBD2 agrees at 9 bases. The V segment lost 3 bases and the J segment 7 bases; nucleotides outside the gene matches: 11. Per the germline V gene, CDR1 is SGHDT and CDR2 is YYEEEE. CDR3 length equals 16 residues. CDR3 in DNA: TGTGCCAGCAGCTCCTATTATAGCGGGGGCGAGAATGAGCAGTTCTTC. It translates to CASSSYYSGGENEQFF.

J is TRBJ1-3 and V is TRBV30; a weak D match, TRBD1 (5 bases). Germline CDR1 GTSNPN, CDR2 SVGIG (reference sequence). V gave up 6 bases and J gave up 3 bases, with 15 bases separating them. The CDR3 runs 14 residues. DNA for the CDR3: TGTGCCTGCCGTTGGGTAGGGGTTGGAAACACCATATATTTT. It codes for CACRWVGVGNTIYF.

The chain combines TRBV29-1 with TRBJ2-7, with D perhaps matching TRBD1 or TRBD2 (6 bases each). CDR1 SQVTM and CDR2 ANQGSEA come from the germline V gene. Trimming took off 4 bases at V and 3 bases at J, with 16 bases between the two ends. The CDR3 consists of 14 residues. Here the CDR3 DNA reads TGCAGCGTTGTTTGGGGGGCCTTGGGCTACGAGCAGTACTTC. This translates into CSVVWGALGYEQYF.

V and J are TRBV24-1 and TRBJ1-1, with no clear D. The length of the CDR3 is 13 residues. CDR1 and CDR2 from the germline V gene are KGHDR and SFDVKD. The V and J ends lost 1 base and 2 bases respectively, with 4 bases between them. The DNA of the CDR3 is TGTGCCACCAGTGATTTAGGCAACACTGAAGCTTTCTTT. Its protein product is CATSDLGNTEAFF.

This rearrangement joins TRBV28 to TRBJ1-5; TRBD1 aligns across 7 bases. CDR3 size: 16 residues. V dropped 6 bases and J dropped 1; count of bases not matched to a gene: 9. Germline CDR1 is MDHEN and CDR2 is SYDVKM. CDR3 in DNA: TGTGCCAGCAGCTTTTCCGGGACAGAGAGCAATCAGCCCCAGCATTTT. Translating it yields CASSFSGTESNQPQHF.

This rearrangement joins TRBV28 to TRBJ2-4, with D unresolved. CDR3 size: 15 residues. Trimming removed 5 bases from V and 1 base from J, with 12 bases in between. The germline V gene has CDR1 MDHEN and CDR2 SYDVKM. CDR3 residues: CASSAPGQAKNIQYF. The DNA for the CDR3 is TGTGCCAGCAGTGCCCCCGGGCAGGCCAAAAACATTCAGTACTTC.

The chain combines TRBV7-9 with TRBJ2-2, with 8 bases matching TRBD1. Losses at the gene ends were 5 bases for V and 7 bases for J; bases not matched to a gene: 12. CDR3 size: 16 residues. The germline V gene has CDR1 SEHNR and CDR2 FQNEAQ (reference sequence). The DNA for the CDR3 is TGTGCCAGCAGCCCAAGACAGGGGAGTACGATCGGGGAGCTGTTTTTT. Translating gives CASSPRQGSTIGELFF.

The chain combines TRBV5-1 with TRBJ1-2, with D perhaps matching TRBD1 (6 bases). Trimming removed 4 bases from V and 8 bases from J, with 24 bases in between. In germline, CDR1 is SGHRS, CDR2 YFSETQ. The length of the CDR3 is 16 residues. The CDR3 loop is CASSLTGPNPSGGYTF. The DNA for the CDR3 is TGCGCCAGCAGCCTGACAGGTCCTAATCCCTCCGGCGGCTACACCTTC. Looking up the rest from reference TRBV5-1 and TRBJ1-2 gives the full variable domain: KAGVTQTPRYLIKTRGQQVTLSCSPISGHRSVSWYQQTPGQGLQFLFEYFSETQRNKGNFPGRFSGRQFSNSRSEMNVSTLELGDSALYLCASSLTGPNPSGGYTFGSGTRLTVV.

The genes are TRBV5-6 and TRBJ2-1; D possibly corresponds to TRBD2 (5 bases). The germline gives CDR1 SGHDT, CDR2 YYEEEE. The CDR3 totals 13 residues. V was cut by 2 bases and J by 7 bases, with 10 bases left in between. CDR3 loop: CASSFRGLNEQFF. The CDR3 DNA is TGTGCCAGCAGCTTCCGGGGTTTGAATGAGCAGTTCTTC. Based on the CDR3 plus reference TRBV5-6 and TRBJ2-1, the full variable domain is DAGVTQSPTHLIKTRGQQVTLRCSPKSGHDTVSWYQQALGQGPQFIFQYYEEEERQRGNFPDRFSGHQFPNYSSELNVNALLLGDSALYLCASSFRGLNEQFFGPGTRLTVL.

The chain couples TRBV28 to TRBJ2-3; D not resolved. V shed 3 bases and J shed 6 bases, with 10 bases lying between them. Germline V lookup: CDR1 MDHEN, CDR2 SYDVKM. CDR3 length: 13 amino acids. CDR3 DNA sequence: TGTGCCAGCAGTTTCTACCAGAGGGATACGCAGTATTTT. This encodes CASSFYQRDTQYF.

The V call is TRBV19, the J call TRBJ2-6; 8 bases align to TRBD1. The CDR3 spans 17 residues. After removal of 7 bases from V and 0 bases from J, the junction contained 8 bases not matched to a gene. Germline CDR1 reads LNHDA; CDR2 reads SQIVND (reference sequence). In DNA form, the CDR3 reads TGTGCCAGTACAGACAGGGGAATTCTCTCTGGGGCCAACGTCCTGACTTTC. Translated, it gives CASTDRGILSGANVLTF.

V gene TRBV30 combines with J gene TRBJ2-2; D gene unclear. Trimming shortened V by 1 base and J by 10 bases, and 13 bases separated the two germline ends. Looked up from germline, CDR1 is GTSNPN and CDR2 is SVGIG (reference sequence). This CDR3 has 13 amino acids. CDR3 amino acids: CAWSDRNAEELFF. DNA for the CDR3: TGTGCCTGGAGTGACAGAAATGCTGAGGAGCTGTTTTTT.

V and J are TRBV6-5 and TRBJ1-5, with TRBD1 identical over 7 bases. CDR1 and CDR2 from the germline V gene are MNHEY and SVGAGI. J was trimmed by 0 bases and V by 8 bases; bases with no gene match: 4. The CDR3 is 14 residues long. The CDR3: CASGQDYSNQPQHF. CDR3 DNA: TGTGCCAGCGGACAGGACTATAGCAATCAGCCCCAGCATTTT.

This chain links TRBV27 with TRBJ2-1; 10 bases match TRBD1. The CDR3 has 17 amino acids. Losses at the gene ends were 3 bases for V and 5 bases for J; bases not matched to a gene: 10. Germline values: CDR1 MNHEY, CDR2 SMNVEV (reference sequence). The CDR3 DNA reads TGTGCCAGCAGTTTTGGACCCGGGACAGGGGTCCACAATGAGCAGTTCTTC. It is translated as CASSFGPGTGVHNEQFF.